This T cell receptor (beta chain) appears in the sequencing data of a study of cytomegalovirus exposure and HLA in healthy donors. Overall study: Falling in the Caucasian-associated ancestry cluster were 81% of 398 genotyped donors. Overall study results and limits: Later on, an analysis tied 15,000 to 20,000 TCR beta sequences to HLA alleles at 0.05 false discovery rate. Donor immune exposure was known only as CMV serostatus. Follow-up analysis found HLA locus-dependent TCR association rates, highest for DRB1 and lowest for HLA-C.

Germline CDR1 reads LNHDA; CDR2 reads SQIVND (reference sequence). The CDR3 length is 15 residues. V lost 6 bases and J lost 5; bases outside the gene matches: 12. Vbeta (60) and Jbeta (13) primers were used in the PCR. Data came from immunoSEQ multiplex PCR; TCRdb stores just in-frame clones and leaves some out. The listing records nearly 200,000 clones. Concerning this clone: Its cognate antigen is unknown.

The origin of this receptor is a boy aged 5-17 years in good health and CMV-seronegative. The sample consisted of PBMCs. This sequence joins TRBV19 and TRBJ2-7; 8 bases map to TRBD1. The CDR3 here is CASRPSGQGTHEQYF. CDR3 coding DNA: TGTGCCAGTAGACCCAGCGGACAGGGAACCCACGAGCAGTACTTC.